These 26 T cell receptor beta chains were sequenced from one sample in a study of shared clonotypes between healthy human individuals. Generated by immunoSEQ multiplex PCR, the TCRdb table keeps only in-frame clones and is missing some. The table includes about 650,000 clones, around 95% detected once. As defined, naive CD8 cells were CD45RO-negative and positively selected for CCR7, with terminally differentiated effector memory CD45RA+ cells excluded. The sequencing sample was made of naive CD8+ T cells sorted from blood. The receptors shown here come from a woman aged 25 to 39 in good health.

The chain combines TRBV28 with TRBJ2-3; D may be TRBD2 (5 bases). The germline CDR1 and CDR2 sequences are MDHEN and SYDVKM. The CDR3 is 15 amino acids. V was clipped by 5 bases and J by 1 base, with 13 bases between them. The CDR3 sequence is CASSIGRRGTDTQYF. CDR3 nucleotides: TGTGCCAGCAGTATAGGGAGACGAGGCACAGATACGCAGTATTTT.

The J gene is TRBJ1-2, the V gene TRBV29-1, with 7 bases identical to TRBD1. V trimming: 7 bases; J trimming: 8 bases; junction bases outside the gene matches: 10. This CDR3 contains 12 residues. CDR1 and CDR2 from the germline V gene are SQVTM and ANQGSEA. CDR3 loop: CSALRDSGGYTF. Here the CDR3 DNA reads TGCAGCGCTCTCCGGGACAGCGGCGGCTACACCTTC.

On this clone: This CDR3 is also generated by other DNA sequences in the sample. The V call is TRBV9, the J call TRBJ2-2; D call uncertain. CDR1 is SGDLS, CDR2 YYNGEE, per germline. V gave up 4 bases and J gave up 4 bases, with 8 bases separating them. This CDR3 has 13 residues. The CDR3 spells CASSPPITGELFF. The CDR3 region has the DNA TGTGCCAGCAGCCCCCCCATCACCGGGGAGCTGTTTTTT.

The V gene is TRBV4-1, the J gene TRBJ2-5; D not certain. The ends were cut back, 4 bases at V and 5 bases at J, with 11 bases in the middle. This CDR3 is 13 amino acids long. CDR1 is MGHRA, CDR2 YSYEKL, per germline. The CDR3 here is CASSLHKRETQYF. In DNA, the CDR3 is TGCGCCAGCAGCCTACACAAACGGGAGACCCAGTACTTC.

Of note for this clone: This CDR3 is also generated by other DNA sequences in the sample. The chain has TRBV5-6 and TRBJ1-5; D call uncertain. V was shortened by 0 bases and J by 0 bases, with 1 base between the two germline ends. The length of the CDR3 is 13 residues. Per germline, CDR1 SGHDT and CDR2 YYEEEE. This chain's CDR3 is CASSLASNQPQHF. CDR3 nucleotide sequence: TGTGCCAGCAGCTTGGCTAGCAATCAGCCCCAGCATTTT.

The V call is TRBV9, the J call TRBJ2-7; D might be TRBD1 (5 bases). The length of the CDR3 is 13 residues. V gave up 4 bases and J gave up 7 bases, with 15 bases separating them. Germline loops: CDR1 SGDLS, CDR2 YYNGEE. CDR3 sequence (DNA): TGTGCCAGCAGCTTTACTTCAGGGTTAGAGCAGTACTTC. This gives the protein CASSFTSGLEQYF.

The V and J genes are TRBV7-6 and TRBJ2-7; TRBD2 matches 14 bases. The CDR3 sequence is 17 residues long. The germline CDR1 and CDR2 sequences are SGHVS and FNYEAQ. V trimming: 4 bases; J trimming: 0 bases; junction bases outside the gene matches: 5. CDR3 nucleotide sequence: TGTGCCAGCAGCTCGGGACTAGCGGGAGCGTTCTCCTACGAGCAGTACTTC. This codes for CASSSGLAGAFSYEQYF.

The chain couples TRBV29-1 to TRBJ2-1; TRBD1 is a possible D gene (6 bases). This CDR3 contains 15 residues. Trimming cost V 4 bases and J 5 bases, with 18 bases left between them. Germline V lookup: CDR1 SQVTM, CDR2 ANQGSEA. This CDR3 is CSVVTGTSYHNEQFF. CDR3 DNA sequence: TGCAGCGTTGTGACCGGGACATCTTACCACAATGAGCAGTTCTTC.

This chain joins TRBV6-6 and TRBJ2-7; 8 nucleotides align to TRBD2. In germline, CDR1 is MNHNY, CDR2 SVGAGI (reference sequence). The length of the CDR3 is 16 residues. Trimming cost V 6 bases and J 3 bases; bases outside gene matches: 13. In nucleotides, the CDR3 is TGTGCCAGCAGCCCAACCTGGGGTAGCGGGATCTACGAGCAGTACTTC. Encoded protein: CASSPTWGSGIYEQYF.

As concerns this clone: The sample holds other DNA sequences that translate to the same CDR3. The V call is TRBV19, the J call TRBJ2-7; no firm D call. Germline CDR1 is LNHDA and CDR2 is SQIVND (reference sequence). This CDR3 comprises 13 residues. V shed 1 base and J shed 2 bases, with 6 bases lying between them. This chain's CDR3 is CASSIGIAYEQYF. CDR3 sequence (DNA): TGTGCCAGTAGTATAGGGATCGCCTACGAGCAGTACTTC.

V usage is TRBV7-8 and J usage is TRBJ2-1; 8 bases line up with TRBD2. Trimming cost V 1 base and J 6 bases; bases outside gene matches: 8. Germline CDR1 is SGHVS and CDR2 is FQNEAQ. The CDR3 is made up of 16 amino acids. DNA of the CDR3: TGTGCCAGCAGCTTAGTGCTAGCGGGCCTATCCAATGAGCAGTTCTTC. Encoded protein: CASSLVLAGLSNEQFF.

This clone was detected once. The chain recombines TRBV5-1 with TRBJ2-2, with 12 bases lining up with TRBD2. Per germline, CDR1 SGHRS and CDR2 YFSETQ. The CDR3 has 17 residues. Germline trimming cut 4 bases from V and 2 bases from J; bases unmatched to any gene: 6. As DNA, the CDR3 is TGCGCCAGCAGCATCGGACTAGCGGGGCCTAACACCGGGGAGCTGTTTTTT. Protein: CASSIGLAGPNTGELFF.

The chain couples TRBV29-1 to TRBJ2-1; D is ambiguous. This CDR3 is built from 14 residues. Germline V CDR1 and CDR2: SQVTM, ANQGSEA. The V end was cut by 0 bases, the J end by 7 bases, with 13 bases between. The CDR3 reads CSVEDAGVENEQFF. CDR3 in DNA: TGCAGCGTTGAAGACGCTGGAGTGGAGAATGAGCAGTTCTTC.

V gene TRBV5-6 combines with J gene TRBJ1-1; D gene uncertain. The CDR3 is made up of 19 amino acids. CDR1 SGHDT and CDR2 YYEEEE come from the germline V gene. V was shortened by 4 bases and J by 4 bases, with 29 bases between the two germline ends. CDR3 amino acids: CASSPRFVGFDPSSTEAFF. CDR3 coding DNA: TGTGCCAGCAGCCCCAGGTTTGTTGGTTTCGACCCGTCGAGCACTGAAGCTTTCTTT.

V and J are TRBV2 and TRBJ2-5, with a possible D match to TRBD1 (6 bases). The J call may be wrong; the DNA end is better matched by TRBJ2-7. The V gene's germline CDR1 is SNHLY and CDR2 FYNNEI. CDR3 length: 12 amino acids. CDR3 sequence: CASTWDNYEQYF. The DNA for the CDR3 is TGTGCCAGCACCTGGGACAACTACGAGCAGTACTTC.

This chain links TRBV14 with TRBJ2-1, with D hard to call. Germline V gene lookup returns CDR1 SGHDN and CDR2 FVKESK. There are 14 residues in the CDR3. The V end lost 4 bases, the J end lost 4 bases, and 11 bases lay between the germline ends. The CDR3 reads CASSPSDGYNEQFF. For the CDR3, the DNA is TGTGCCAGCAGCCCGTCGGACGGATACAATGAGCAGTTCTTC.

The chain carries TRBV6-1 and TRBJ2-7; weak D call: TRBD1 (6 bases). The ends were cut back, 1 base at V and 4 bases at J, with 14 bases in the middle. The CDR3 covers 15 residues. The V gene's germline CDR1 is MNHNS and CDR2 SASEGT. The chain's CDR3 is CASSEEQGVGYEQYF. CDR3 coding DNA: TGTGCCAGCAGTGAAGAACAGGGCGTGGGATACGAGCAGTACTTC.

The chain combines TRBV5-4 with TRBJ2-7, with 8 bases matching TRBD2. The CDR3 runs to 15 residues. Germline V lookup: CDR1 SGHNT, CDR2 YYREEE (reference sequence). The junction had 2 bases not matched to a gene; V was cut back by 0 bases and J by 0 bases. The CDR3 nucleotides read TGTGCCAGCAGCTTGGGTAGCGGGGCCTCCTACGAGCAGTACTTC. It yields the protein CASSLGSGASYEQYF.

In DNA, the CDR3 is TGTGCCAGTAGTCCCGGGACGCTCCTAAATGAGCAGTTCTTC. This gives the protein CASSPGTLLNEQFF. The gene calls are TRBV19 and TRBJ2-1, with D possibly being TRBD1 or TRBD2 (5 bases each). This CDR3 comprises 14 residues. V was pared by 5 bases and J by 7 bases, with 15 bases between. The germline V gene encodes CDR1 LNHDA and CDR2 SQIVND (reference sequence).

The gene calls are TRBV7-9 and TRBJ1-1; D not certain. CDR3 length: 15 amino acids. Germline V gene sequence: CDR1 SEHNR, CDR2 FQNEAQ (reference sequence). The V and J ends lost 5 bases and 1 base respectively, with 14 bases between them. CDR3: CASSEIDGRNTEAFF. DNA of the CDR3: TGTGCCAGCAGCGAAATAGACGGACGGAACACTGAAGCTTTCTTT.

The chain couples TRBV11-2 to TRBJ2-1; 10 nucleotides line up with TRBD1. V was clipped by 4 bases and J by 7 bases; unmatched bases: 7. This CDR3 is 15 amino acids long. Germline V lookup: CDR1 SGHAT, CDR2 FQNNGV. The chain's CDR3 is CASSSGQGWGNEQFF. The CDR3 nucleotides read TGTGCCAGCAGCTCGGGACAGGGGTGGGGTAATGAGCAGTTCTTC.

The chain is built from TRBV5-1 and TRBJ2-2; 9 bases line up with TRBD1. Trimming took 2 bases from V and 6 from J; bases not matched to a gene: 8. The germline V gene has CDR1 SGHRS and CDR2 YFSETQ. There are 16 residues in the CDR3. Written as DNA, the CDR3 is TGCGCCAGCAGCTTTTGGGACAGGGTTCTTGCCGGGGAGCTGTTTTTT. This sequence encodes CASSFWDRVLAGELFF.

The chain links TRBV29-1 to TRBJ2-1, with 9 bases fitting TRBD2. The germline V gene encodes CDR1 SQVTM and CDR2 ANQGSEA. After removal of 4 bases from V and 7 bases from J, the junction contained 11 bases not matched to a gene. CDR3 size: 15 residues. CDR3 region: CSVGWTSDQYNEQFF. The DNA of the CDR3 is TGCAGCGTTGGCTGGACTAGCGACCAGTATAATGAGCAGTTCTTC.

V is TRBV4-2 and J is TRBJ1-2; D is uncertain. The germline V gene has CDR1 LGHNA and CDR2 YNFKEQ. This CDR3 is built from 16 residues. V lost 0 bases and J 1 base, leaving 12 bases between the germline ends. The CDR3 DNA sequence: TGTGCCAGCAGCCAAGATAACGGCCAAATTAACTATGGCTACACCTTC. Its translation is CASSQDNGQINYGYTF.

Regarding this clone: Other DNA sequences of this sample code for an identical CDR3. The rearrangement links TRBV30 to TRBJ2-3; weak D call: TRBD2 (6 bases). CDR1 and CDR2 (germline): GTSNPN, SVGIG (reference sequence). V was pared by 2 bases and J by 0 bases, with 12 bases between. The CDR3 sequence is 15 residues long. As DNA, the CDR3 is TGTGCCTGGAGTATAGGTGGGACTAGCACAGATACGCAGTATTTT. This gives the protein CAWSIGGTSTDTQYF.

The chain employs TRBV10-3 and TRBJ2-3; 10 nucleotides agree with TRBD2. Germline V gives CDR1 ENHRY, CDR2 SYGVKD. The CDR3 covers 19 residues. V lost 6 bases and J lost 7; bases outside the gene matches: 22. This CDR3 is CAIRAGVSSGRTDLHTQYF. The CDR3, as DNA: TGTGCCATCAGGGCAGGGGTGAGTAGCGGGAGGACCGATCTACATACGCAGTATTTT.